Included here is one T cell receptor (beta chain) sequence, with context. The CDR3 covers 14 residues. V lost 2 bases and J 3 bases, leaving 11 bases between the germline ends. CDR1 and CDR2 (germline): SGHVS, FQNEAQ. The record originates from a study of cytomegalovirus exposure and HLA in healthy donors. Use of 60 Vbeta and 13 Jbeta primers characterized the PCR. Profiled with immunoSEQ multiplex PCR; TCRdb holds only in-frame clones, not every one. Of about 130,000 clones listed, approximately 8.8% were seen once; the top ten hold 4.5% to 6%. This chain connects TRBV7-8 to TRBJ2-7; D gene ambiguous. Sequencing was done on a sample of PBMCs. This receptor was identified in a man aged 35 to 55 in good health and CMV-seronegative. CDR3 nucleotides: TGTGCCAGCAGCTTATTTGCGTCTGGCTACGAGCAGTACTTC. Amino acid sequence: CASSLFASGYEQYF.